This T cell receptor beta chain was documented in a study of long-term antiretroviral therapy in people with HIV. Across the study: When the earliest samples were collected, ART was typically delayed until CD4 counts fell. Broader study findings: Post-treatment diversity went higher with ART but stayed below transplant donor controls.

The CDR3 is 14 amino acids. Germline lookup yields CDR1 GTSNPN and CDR2 SVGIG (reference sequence). Trimming removed 3 bases at V and 5 bases at J, with 13 bases between. With regard to this clone: Its cognate antigen is unknown.

immunoSEQ v3.0 was run at survey level. The table came from immunoSEQ multiplex PCR; TCRdb's copy has only in-frame clones and leaves some out. The table shows tens of thousands of clones, with roughly nine tenths occurring only once. V gene TRBV30 combines with J gene TRBJ2-2; perhaps TRBD2 as D (6 bases). The TCR sequence derives from a woman between 45 and 60 years old with HIV. Specimen: unsorted PBMCs, collected 1.2 years after starting antiretroviral therapy. CDR3 region: CAWRGGKGTGELFF. CDR3 nucleotides: TGTGCCTGGAGGGGGGGTAAAGGGACCGGGGAGCTGTTTTTT.